One sample yielded the 8 T cell receptor beta chains listed below, sequenced in a study of Tregs in tolerant kidney transplant recipients. Assay used: immunoSEQ multiplex PCR; TCRdb lists only in-frame clones, some missing. The repertoire consists of some 68,000 clones, with around 84% occurring once and the leading ten covering about 4%. The material sequenced was CD4+ T cells from blood. These receptors all stem from a human donor in good health.

The chain recombines TRBV19 with TRBJ1-4; D not certain. There are 14 residues in the CDR3. V gave up 3 bases and J gave up 7 bases, with 12 bases separating them. Germline V gene data show CDR1 as LNHDA and CDR2 as SQIVND (reference sequence). CDR3 sequence: CASSIRRSGEKLFF. In nucleotides, the CDR3 is TGTGCCAGTAGTATTAGGCGGTCGGGTGAAAAACTGTTTTTT.

The rearrangement joins TRBV5-1 to TRBJ2-1, with D possibly TRBD1 on 6 matching bases. The germline V and J ends were trimmed by 1 base and 5 bases, with 10 bases remaining between them. The CDR3 is made up of 14 amino acids. The germline gives CDR1 SGHRS, CDR2 YFSETQ. CDR3 region: CASSLQGHNNEQFF. The CDR3 DNA follows: TGCGCCAGCAGCTTGCAGGGACACAACAATGAGCAGTTCTTC. The whole variable domain, remainder taken from reference TRBV5-1 and TRBJ2-1, is KAGVTQTPRYLIKTRGQQVTLSCSPISGHRSVSWYQQTPGQGLQFLFEYFSETQRNKGNFPGRFSGRQFSNSRSEMNVSTLELGDSALYLCASSLQGHNNEQFFGPGTRLTVL.

This chain links TRBV21-1 with TRBJ2-3; no check of the table's D call, TRBD2, against the DNA was made. TRBV21-1 is shown as a pseudogene. The CDR3 is 16 residues long. The CDR3 spells CASSSRTSGWTDTQYF. CDR3 sequence (DNA): TGTGCCAGCAGCTCCCGGACTAGCGGGTGGACAGATACGCAGTATTTT.

J is TRBJ2-1 and V is TRBV5-6, with 7 bases lining up with TRBD2. Germline lookup yields CDR1 SGHDT and CDR2 YYEEEE. V was clipped by 1 base and J by 4 bases; unmatched bases: 11. This CDR3 is built from 17 residues. CDR3 nucleotide sequence: TGTGCCAGCAGCTTGCTTCTACGCGGGGGTGATTACAATGAGCAGTTCTTC. Protein sequence: CASSLLLRGGDYNEQFF.

J is TRBJ2-1 and V is TRBV2; 8 bases are a match to TRBD2. The CDR3 extends over 15 amino acids. V was pared by 10 bases and J by 5 bases, with 13 bases of the junction left unmatched. Germline CDR1 reads SNHLY; CDR2 reads FYNNEI. The CDR3 region is CATPRIAGTDNEQFF. As DNA, the CDR3 is TGTGCCACCCCCAGAATAGCGGGAACGGACAATGAGCAGTTCTTC.

This clone was observed a handful of times. The rearrangement joins TRBV18 to TRBJ2-4; TRBD2 matches 9 bases. The V gene's germline CDR1 is KGHSH and CDR2 LQKENI. After removal of 6 bases from V and 8 bases from J, the junction contained 5 bases not matched to a gene. The CDR3 is 13 amino acids. The chain's CDR3 is CASSSGSMDIQYF. The CDR3 nucleotides are TGTGCCAGCTCTAGCGGGAGTATGGACATTCAGTACTTC. Using reference TRBV18 and TRBJ2-4 for the parts outside the CDR3, the full variable domain is NAGVMQNPRHLVRRRGQEARLRCSPMKGHSHVYWYRQLPEEGLKFMVYLQKENIIDESGMPKERFSAEFPKEGPSILRIQQVVRGDSAAYFCASSSGSMDIQYFGAGTRLSVL.

The rearrangement links TRBV11-3 to TRBJ2-2; TRBD1 matches at 9 bases. V was pared by 3 bases and J by 5 bases, with 4 bases of the junction left unmatched. The V gene's germline CDR1 is SGHNT and CDR2 YENEEA. The CDR3 is 15 amino acids. The CDR3: CASSLGTGWTGELFF. The CDR3 DNA reads as TGTGCCAGCAGCTTGGGGACAGGGTGGACCGGGGAGCTGTTTTTT.

The J gene is TRBJ2-5, the V gene TRBV27; 8 positions agree with TRBD1. The CDR3 contains 15 residues. Trimming cost V 8 bases and J 4 bases; bases outside gene matches: 12. CDR1 is MNHEY, CDR2 SMNVEV, per germline (reference sequence). CDR3 sequence reads: CASGRLRGRRETQYF. In DNA, the CDR3 is TGTGCCAGCGGACGACTCAGGGGGCGTCGAGAGACCCAGTACTTC.